This T cell receptor (beta chain) was found in a study of T cells in Graves' hyperthyroidism and ophthalmopathy. Study-wide results and caveats: Progression to ophthalmopathy was predicted a median of roughly seven months early. Ophthalmopathy could be told apart from stable hyperthyroidism with a 13 V-J model.

This CDR3 has 15 residues. Trimming stripped 1 base from V and 4 bases from J, with 13 bases between. Germline CDR1 is SGHTA and CDR2 is FQGNSA. The sample holds a few counts of this clonotype. What it binds is unknown. Uncontrolled infection, other autoimmune disease, pregnancy or lactation disqualified patients from enrolment. Clinical symptoms, serum thyroxine, TRAb, thyroid ultrasound and orbital computed tomography established diagnosis. The TCR beta CDR3 regions underwent amplification using RNA transcripts as the source. First-round RT-PCR of the TCR CDR3 relied on the HTBI primer set. TCRdb re-analysed the multiplex PCR reads in MiXCR, keeping a single row per CDR3 protein. The repertoire holds about 540,000 distinct CDR3 sequences, with around 45% as singletons.

This clonotype was sampled from a woman under 30 with Graves' hyperthyroidism. The specimen was peripheral blood or thyroid tissue (not recorded which). V usage is TRBV7-2 and J usage is TRBJ2-5; possible D gene TRBD1, 5 bases. Here the CDR3 DNA reads TGTGCCAGCAGCTTAGGGCAGGGTAGGGGAGAGACCCAGTACTTC. Amino acids: CASSLGQGRGETQYF.